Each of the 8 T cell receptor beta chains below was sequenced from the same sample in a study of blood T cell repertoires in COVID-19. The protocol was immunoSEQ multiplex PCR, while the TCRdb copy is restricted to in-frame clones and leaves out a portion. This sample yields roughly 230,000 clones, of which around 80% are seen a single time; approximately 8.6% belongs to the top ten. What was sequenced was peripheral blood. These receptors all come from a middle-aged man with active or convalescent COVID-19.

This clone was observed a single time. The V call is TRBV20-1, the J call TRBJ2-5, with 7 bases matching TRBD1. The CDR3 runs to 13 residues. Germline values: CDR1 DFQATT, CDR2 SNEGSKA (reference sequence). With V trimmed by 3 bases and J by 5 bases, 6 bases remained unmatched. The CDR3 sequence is CSASFRGGETQYF. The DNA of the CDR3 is TGCAGTGCTAGTTTTAGAGGGGGCGAGACCCAGTACTTC.

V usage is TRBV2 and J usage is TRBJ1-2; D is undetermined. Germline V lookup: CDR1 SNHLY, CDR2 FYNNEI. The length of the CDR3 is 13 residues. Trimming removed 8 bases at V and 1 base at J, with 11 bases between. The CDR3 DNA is TGTGCCAGCCGAGAGAGCCTTAACTATGGCTACACCTTC. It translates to CASRESLNYGYTF. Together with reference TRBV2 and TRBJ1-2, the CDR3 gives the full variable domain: EPEVTQTPSHQVTQMGQEVILRCVPISNHLYFYWYRQILGQKVEFLVSFYNNEISEKSEIFDDQFSVERPDGSNFTLKIRSTKLEDSAMYFCASRESLNYGYTFGSGTRLTVV.

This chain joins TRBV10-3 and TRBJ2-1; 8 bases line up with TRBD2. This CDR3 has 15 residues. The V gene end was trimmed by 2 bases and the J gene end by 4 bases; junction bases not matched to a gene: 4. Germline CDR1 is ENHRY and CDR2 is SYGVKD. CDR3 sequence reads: CAISEGASGYNEQFF. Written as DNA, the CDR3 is TGTGCCATCAGTGAGGGGGCTAGCGGGTACAATGAGCAGTTCTTC.

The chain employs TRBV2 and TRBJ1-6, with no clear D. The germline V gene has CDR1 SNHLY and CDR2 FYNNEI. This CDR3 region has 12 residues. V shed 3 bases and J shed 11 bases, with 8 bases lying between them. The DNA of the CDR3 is TGTGCCAGCAGTGAGACGAGGGCACCCCTCCACTTT. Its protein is CASSETRAPLHF.

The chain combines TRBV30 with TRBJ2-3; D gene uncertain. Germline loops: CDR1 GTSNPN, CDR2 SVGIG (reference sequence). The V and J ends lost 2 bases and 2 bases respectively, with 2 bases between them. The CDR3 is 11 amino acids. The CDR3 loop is CAWSLTDTQYF. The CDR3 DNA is TGTGCCTGGAGTCTCACAGATACGCAGTATTTT.

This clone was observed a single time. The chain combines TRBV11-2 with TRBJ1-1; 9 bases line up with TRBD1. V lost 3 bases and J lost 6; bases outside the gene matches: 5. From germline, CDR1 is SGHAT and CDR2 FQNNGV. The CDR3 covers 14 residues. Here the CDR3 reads CASSFDRGFAEAFF. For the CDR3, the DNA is TGTGCCAGCAGCTTTGACAGGGGGTTCGCTGAAGCTTTCTTT. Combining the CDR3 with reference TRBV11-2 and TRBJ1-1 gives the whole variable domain EAGVAQSPRYKIIEKRQSVAFWCNPISGHATLYWYQQILGQGPKLLIQFQNNGVVDDSQLPKDRFSAERLKGVDSTLKIQPAKLEDSAVYLCASSFDRGFAEAFFGQGTRLTVV.

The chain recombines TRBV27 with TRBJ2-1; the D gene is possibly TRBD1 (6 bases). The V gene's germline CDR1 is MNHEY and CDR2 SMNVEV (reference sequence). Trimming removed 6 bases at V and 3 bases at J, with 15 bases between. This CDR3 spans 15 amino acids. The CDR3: CASRSDRSIYNEQFF. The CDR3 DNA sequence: TGTGCCAGCAGGTCTGACAGGTCCATCTACAATGAGCAGTTCTTC.

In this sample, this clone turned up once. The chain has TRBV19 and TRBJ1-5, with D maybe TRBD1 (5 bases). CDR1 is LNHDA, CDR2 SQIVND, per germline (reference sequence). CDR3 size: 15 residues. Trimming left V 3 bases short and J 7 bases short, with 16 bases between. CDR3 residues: CASSMAGSVFQPQHF. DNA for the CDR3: TGTGCCAGTAGTATGGCAGGGTCGGTTTTCCAGCCCCAGCATTTT.